This record looks at one T cell receptor (beta chain) sequence and its context. The data are from a study of blood T cell repertoires in COVID-19. Study in general: Material from acute and convalescent COVID-19 was sourced from the United States, Italy and Spain.

V lost 1 base and J lost 7, with 16 bases in between. Germline V gives CDR1 LGHNA, CDR2 YSLEER. The CDR3 spans 15 residues. Original methodology: Reference gene primer amplification yielded estimated nucleated cell counts. Data came from immunoSEQ multiplex PCR; TCRdb stores just in-frame clones and leaves some out. The DNA gave D and trimming, while V, J and clone size come from that table. The data contain about 110,000 clones, less than 75% of them singletons. This chain joins TRBV4-3 and TRBJ1-2; maybe TRBD1 (6 bases). Sequences were obtained from peripheral blood. The receptor comes from a woman between 40 and 50 years old with acute or convalescent COVID-19. CDR3 DNA: TGCGCCAGCAGCCAAGTGGCGCAGGGGTCCTTTGGCTACACCTTC. Residues: CASSQVAQGSFGYTF.